This entry lists 20 T cell receptor beta chains sequenced from one sample in a study of T cell responses to AZD1222 COVID-19 vaccine. This table comes from immunoSEQ multiplex PCR, and its TCRdb copy is limited to in-frame clones, with some not included. The sample holds about 140,000 clones, 80% to 95% seen once. The sequences come from peripheral blood, collected 28 days after the second AZD1222 dose. The receptor set was obtained from an adult who received the AZD1222 COVID-19 vaccine.

In its sample, this clone was seen once. V gene TRBV18 combines with J gene TRBJ1-5; D remains ambiguous. CDR1 KGHSH and CDR2 LQKENI come from the germline V gene. The CDR3 length is 14 residues. V gave up 2 bases and J gave up 2 bases, with 7 bases separating them. Here the CDR3 DNA reads TGTGCCAGCTCACCAGGGGTCGGCAATCAGCCCCAGCATTTT. This sequence encodes CASSPGVGNQPQHF.

The gene calls are TRBV27 and TRBJ2-7; D not resolved. Germline V gives CDR1 MNHEY, CDR2 SMNVEV (reference sequence). The CDR3 length is 18 residues. With 2 bases removed from V and 0 bases from J, the gap between germline ends came to 20 bases. The CDR3 sequence: CASSLLPVYPSSSYEQYF. DNA for the CDR3: TGTGCCAGCAGTTTACTACCAGTCTACCCCTCGAGCTCCTACGAGCAGTACTTC.

The table lists this clone with a few counts. J is TRBJ1-3 and V is TRBV6-6, with D tentatively TRBD1 (5 bases). CDR1 is MNHNY, CDR2 SVGAGI, per germline (reference sequence). V lost 3 bases, J lost 6 bases, and 12 bases lay in between. This CDR3 comprises 14 residues. The CDR3 bases are TGTGCCAGCAGTTATAGGGGCAGGGAAAACACCATATATTTT. Translating it yields CASSYRGRENTIYF.

The chain links TRBV5-4 to TRBJ2-5; D possibly matches TRBD1 or TRBD2 (5 bases each). Germline V gene lookup returns CDR1 SGHNT and CDR2 YYREEE (reference sequence). This CDR3 spans 13 amino acids. Trimming removed 4 bases at V and 4 bases at J, with 11 bases between. CDR3 sequence reads: CASSRGRPETQYF. The DNA of the CDR3 is TGTGCCAGCAGCCGGGGACGCCCAGAGACCCAGTACTTC.

The rearrangement joins TRBV18 to TRBJ2-1, with 8 bases identical to TRBD2. The germline V gene encodes CDR1 KGHSH and CDR2 LQKENI. The CDR3 loop spans 16 amino acids. V trimming: 0 bases; J trimming: 7 bases; junction bases outside the gene matches: 8. The CDR3 loop is CASSPPGAGAGNEQFF. DNA for the CDR3: TGTGCCAGCTCACCACCCGGAGCGGGGGCGGGGAATGAGCAGTTCTTC.

V gene TRBV18 combines with J gene TRBJ2-3, with D unresolved. Trimming took 5 bases from V and 0 from J, leaving 3 bases between them. The CDR3 runs 12 residues. Germline loops: CDR1 KGHSH, CDR2 LQKENI. The CDR3 bases are TGTGCCAGCTCAATTAGCACAGATACGCAGTATTTT. It yields the protein CASSISTDTQYF. Supplemented by reference TRBV18 and TRBJ2-3, the full variable domain reads NAGVMQNPRHLVRRRGQEARLRCSPMKGHSHVYWYRQLPEEGLKFMVYLQKENIIDESGMPKERFSAEFPKEGPSILRIQQVVRGDSAAYFCASSISTDTQYFGPGTRLTVL.

This clone was found once. The genes are TRBV6-4 and TRBJ2-1, with 8 bases aligning to TRBD2. CDR3 length equals 15 residues. Germline CDR1 MRHNA, CDR2 SNTAGT. The V segment lost 2 bases and the J segment 7 bases; nucleotides outside the gene matches: 7. In nucleotides, the CDR3 is TGTGCCAGCAGTGACCAAGCGGGAGCGGGGAATGAGCAGTTCTTC. It specifies CASSDQAGAGNEQFF.

V gene TRBV24-1 combines with J gene TRBJ2-3; D perhaps matches TRBD1 (6 bases). Germline-derived CDR1 and CDR2 are KGHDR and SFDVKD. This CDR3 is built from 16 residues. The V gene lost 5 bases and the J gene lost 1 base, with 15 bases spanning the gap. DNA of the CDR3: TGTGCCACCAGTGCAGCAGGGGATCGGGGCACAGATACGCAGTATTTT. Amino acid sequence: CATSAAGDRGTDTQYF.

In this sample, this clone turned up once. This CDR3 reads CASSPPRGYEQYF. The CDR3 DNA is TGTGCCAGCAGCCCCCCACGAGGGTACGAGCAGTACTTC. This chain connects TRBV7-9 to TRBJ2-7; TRBD2 might be the D (5 bases). From germline, CDR1 is SEHNR and CDR2 FQNEAQ (reference sequence). Trimming took off 5 bases at V and 4 bases at J, with 12 bases between the two ends. This CDR3 spans 13 amino acids.

The CDR3 sequence: CASSEGLATDTQYF. The CDR3 nucleotides are TGTGCCAGCAGTGAAGGACTAGCGACAGATACGCAGTATTTT. The chain joins TRBV25-1 to TRBJ2-3; 9 bases fit TRBD2. This CDR3 is built from 14 residues. With V trimmed by 2 bases and J by 3 bases, 0 bases remained unmatched. CDR1 is MGHDK, CDR2 SYGVNS, per germline.

The chain uses TRBV19 and TRBJ1-5; D is unclear. Germline-derived CDR1 and CDR2 are LNHDA and SQIVND (reference sequence). The V end was cut by 0 bases, the J end by 0 bases, with 15 bases between. The CDR3 runs to 18 residues. This CDR3 is CASSIDRPASYSNQPQHF. CDR3 sequence (DNA): TGTGCCAGTAGTATAGATCGTCCAGCCTCCTATAGCAATCAGCCCCAGCATTTT.

The chain has TRBV11-2 and TRBJ2-5, with D possibly TRBD1 on 5 matching bases. Germline V gene lookup returns CDR1 SGHAT and CDR2 FQNNGV. This CDR3 is built from 14 residues. The germline V and J ends were trimmed by 1 base and 2 bases, with 8 bases remaining between them. The CDR3 DNA reads as TGTGCCAGCAGCTTAGTCCAGGGACAAGAGACCCAGTACTTC. Its protein is CASSLVQGQETQYF.

This clone was counted once. The chain carries TRBV19 and TRBJ1-5; D gene unclear. V lost 0 bases and J 9 bases, leaving 12 bases between the germline ends. CDR3 length equals 14 residues. Germline CDR1 reads LNHDA; CDR2 reads SQIVND (reference sequence). CDR3 in DNA: TGTGCCAGTAGTATAGAGGGCGCAGAAGGGCCCCAGCATTTT. This encodes CASSIEGAEGPQHF.

The gene calls are TRBV4-3 and TRBJ2-7; no clear D gene. The ends were cut back, 0 bases at V and 7 bases at J, with 10 bases in the middle. The length of the CDR3 is 13 residues. The V gene's germline CDR1 is LGHNA and CDR2 YSLEER. This CDR3 reads CASSQDLFGEQYF. DNA of the CDR3: TGCGCCAGCAGCCAAGATCTTTTCGGGGAGCAGTACTTC.

The chain employs TRBV19 and TRBJ1-4, with D maybe TRBD1 (5 bases). The CDR3 is 14 amino acids. Trimming pared 8 bases from V and 7 bases from J, leaving 17 bases between. Germline assignment: CDR1 LNHDA and CDR2 SQIVND (reference sequence). The DNA of the CDR3 is TGTGCCAGTCAACGGGGCCAGTTAAGTGAAAAACTGTTTTTT. It specifies CASQRGQLSEKLFF.

V and J are TRBV13 and TRBJ1-1; 11 bases are a match to TRBD1. Germline V gives CDR1 PRHDT, CDR2 FYEKMQ (reference sequence). The CDR3 extends over 15 amino acids. After removal of 5 bases from V and 8 bases from J, the junction contained 10 bases not matched to a gene. The CDR3 region has the DNA TGTGCCAGCAGCCTATCGGGACAGGGGGTTGGGGAAGCTTTCTTT. Translating gives CASSLSGQGVGEAFF. Full variable domain (missing parts from reference TRBV13 and TRBJ1-1): AAGVIQSPRHLIKEKRETATLKCYPIPRHDTVYWYQQGPGQDPQFLISFYEKMQSDKGSIPDRFSAQQFSDYHSELNMSSLELGDSALYFCASSLSGQGVGEAFFGQGTRLTVV.

This sequence joins TRBV3-1 (or the pseudogene TRBV3-2) and TRBJ1-4; no definite D call. CDR3 size: 14 residues. V dropped 4 bases and J dropped 7 bases, with 13 bases sitting between them. CDR1 is LGHDT and CDR2 is YNNKEL in the germline V gene (reference sequence). CDR3 residues: CASSPNAIGEKLFF. CDR3 nucleotides: TGTGCCAGCAGCCCAAATGCCATAGGTGAAAAACTGTTTTTT.

The CDR3 DNA is TGTGCCAGCGGCCAGGGTATAGGTGCTGAAGCTTTCTTT. Translation: CASGQGIGAEAFF. The rearrangement links TRBV6-2 or TRBV6-3 to TRBJ1-1, with D possibly matching TRBD1 (5 bases). Trimming took 8 bases from V and 6 from J, leaving 16 bases between them. Germline V gene sequence: CDR1 MNHEY, CDR2 SVGEGT. The CDR3 covers 13 residues.

The V and J genes are TRBV9 and TRBJ1-1; 11 positions agree with TRBD1. V was clipped by 0 bases and J by 5 bases; unmatched bases: 3. CDR1 is SGDLS, CDR2 YYNGEE, per germline. This CDR3 region has 15 residues. The chain's CDR3 is CASSVVGDRGTEAFF. CDR3 nucleotides: TGTGCCAGCAGCGTAGTGGGGGACAGGGGGACTGAAGCTTTCTTT.

The CDR3 loop reads CASSFALRGNEQFF. The CDR3, as DNA: TGTGCCAGCAGTTTTGCCCTACGAGGCAATGAGCAGTTCTTC. The J gene is TRBJ2-1, the V gene TRBV27, with D unresolved. Trimming removed 3 bases from V and 6 bases from J, with 12 bases in between. The CDR3 length is 14 residues. Germline CDR1 and CDR2: MNHEY and SMNVEV (reference sequence).